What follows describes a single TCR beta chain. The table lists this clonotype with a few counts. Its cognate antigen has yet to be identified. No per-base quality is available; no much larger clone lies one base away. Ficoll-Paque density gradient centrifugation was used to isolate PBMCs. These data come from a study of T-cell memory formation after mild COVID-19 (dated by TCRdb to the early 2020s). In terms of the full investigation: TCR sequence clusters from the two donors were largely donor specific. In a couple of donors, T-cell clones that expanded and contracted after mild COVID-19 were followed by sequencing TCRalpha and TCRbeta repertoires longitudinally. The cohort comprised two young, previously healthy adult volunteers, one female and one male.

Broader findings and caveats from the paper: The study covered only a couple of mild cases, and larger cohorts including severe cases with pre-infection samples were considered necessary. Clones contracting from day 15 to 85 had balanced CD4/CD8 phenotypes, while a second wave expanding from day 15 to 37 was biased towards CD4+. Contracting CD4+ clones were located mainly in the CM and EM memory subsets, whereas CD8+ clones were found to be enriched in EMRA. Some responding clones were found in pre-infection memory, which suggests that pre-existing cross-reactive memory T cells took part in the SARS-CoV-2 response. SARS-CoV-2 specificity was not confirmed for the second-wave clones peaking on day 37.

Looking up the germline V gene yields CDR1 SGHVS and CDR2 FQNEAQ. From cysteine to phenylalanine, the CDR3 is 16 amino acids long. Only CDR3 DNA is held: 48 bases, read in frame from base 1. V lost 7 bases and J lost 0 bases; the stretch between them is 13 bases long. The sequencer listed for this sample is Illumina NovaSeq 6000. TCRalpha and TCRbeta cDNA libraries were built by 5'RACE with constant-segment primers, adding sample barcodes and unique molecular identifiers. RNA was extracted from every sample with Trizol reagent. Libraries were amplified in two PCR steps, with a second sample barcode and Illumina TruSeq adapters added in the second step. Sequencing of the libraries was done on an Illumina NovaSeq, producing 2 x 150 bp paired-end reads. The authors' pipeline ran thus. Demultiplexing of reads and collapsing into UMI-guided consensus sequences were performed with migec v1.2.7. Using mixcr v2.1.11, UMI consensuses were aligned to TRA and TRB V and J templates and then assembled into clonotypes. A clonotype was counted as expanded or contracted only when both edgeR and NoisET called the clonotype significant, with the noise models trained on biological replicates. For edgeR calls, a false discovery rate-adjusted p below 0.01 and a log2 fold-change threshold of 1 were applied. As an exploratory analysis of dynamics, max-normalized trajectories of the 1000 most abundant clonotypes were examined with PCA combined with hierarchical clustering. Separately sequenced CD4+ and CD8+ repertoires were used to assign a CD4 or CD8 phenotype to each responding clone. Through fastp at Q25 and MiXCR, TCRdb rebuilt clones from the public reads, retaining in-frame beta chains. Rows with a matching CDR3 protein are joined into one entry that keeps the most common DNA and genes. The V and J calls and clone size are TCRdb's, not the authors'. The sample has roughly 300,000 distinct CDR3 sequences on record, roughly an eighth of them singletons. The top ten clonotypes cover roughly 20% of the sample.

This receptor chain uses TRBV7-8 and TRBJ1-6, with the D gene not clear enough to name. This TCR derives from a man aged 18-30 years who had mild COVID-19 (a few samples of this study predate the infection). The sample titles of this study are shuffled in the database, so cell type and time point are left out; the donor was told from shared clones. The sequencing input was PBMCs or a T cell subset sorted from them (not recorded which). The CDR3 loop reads CASTDLGNSYNSPLHF. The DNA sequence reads TGTGCCAGCACCGACCTAGGGAACTCCTATAATTCACCCCTCCACTTT.